These 19 T cell receptor beta chains originate from one sample sequenced in a study of response to subunit inactivated influenza vaccine. TCRdb reprocessed the RT-PCR reads via MiXCR and lists one record per CDR3 protein. This table has fewer than 800,000 distinct CDR3 sequences, about a sixth appearing once. This specimen consisted of PBMCs from blood, obtained roughly 12 days after vaccination. The source is a man aged 50 to 59 who received an inactivated influenza vaccine.

V is TRBV18 and J is TRBJ2-5; the match to TRBD1 covers 7 bases. In germline, CDR1 is KGHSH, CDR2 LQKENI. This CDR3 has 15 residues. V lost 3 bases, J lost 1 base, and 5 bases stayed unmatched. The CDR3 DNA follows: TGTGCCAGCTCACCGCTCCGGACAGGCCAAGAGACCCAGTACTTC. Protein sequence: CASSPLRTGQETQYF.

V gene TRBV3-1 combines with J gene TRBJ2-7; D is ambiguous. The ends were cut back, 2 bases at V and 5 bases at J, with 13 bases in the middle. This CDR3 has 14 amino acids. Germline CDR1 reads LGHDT; CDR2 reads YNNKEL (reference sequence). Written as DNA, the CDR3 is TGTGCCAGCAGCCAAAGTTTAGGGCAGGACGAGCAGTACTTC. Translated, it gives CASSQSLGQDEQYF.

This clonotype was seen a handful of times. V gene TRBV28 combines with J gene TRBJ2-7; possible D gene TRBD1, 6 bases. V lost 7 bases, J lost 3 bases, and 10 bases lay in between. The length of the CDR3 is 12 residues. CDR1 MDHEN and CDR2 SYDVKM come from the germline V gene. CDR3 DNA sequence: TGTGCCAGCACTCCCAGGGGCTACGAGCAGTACTTC. Its protein is CASTPRGYEQYF.

V and J are TRBV7-2 and TRBJ2-7; 7 nucleotides match TRBD2. CDR1 and CDR2 from the germline V gene are SGHTA and FQGNSA. This CDR3 contains 15 residues. After removal of 7 bases from V and 5 bases from J, the junction contained 14 bases not matched to a gene. Here the CDR3 DNA reads TGTGCCAGCACCCCCCATAGCTCGGGGGGACACGAGCAGTACTTC. This gives the protein CASTPHSSGGHEQYF. Using reference TRBV7-2 and TRBJ2-7 for the parts outside the CDR3, the full variable domain is GAGVSQSPSNKVTEKGKDVELRCDPISGHTALYWYRQSLGQGLEFLIYFQGNSAPDKSGLPSDRFSAERTGGSVSTLTIQRTQQEDSAVYLCASTPHSSGGHEQYFGPGTRLTVT.

The CDR3 spells CASSAGWGTGQPQHF. CDR3 nucleotide sequence: TGTGCCAGCAGCGCGGGTTGGGGCACCGGTCAGCCCCAGCATTTT. V is TRBV9 and J is TRBJ1-5, with TRBD1 as a possible D gene (5 bases). V was cut by 3 bases and J by 6 bases, with 16 bases left in between. This CDR3 comprises 15 residues. Germline lookup yields CDR1 SGDLS and CDR2 YYNGEE.

The chain couples TRBV24-1 to TRBJ2-2; no definite D call. CDR3 length: 12 amino acids. The germline CDR1 and CDR2 sequences are KGHDR and SFDVKD. V was cut by 4 bases and J by 11 bases, with 10 bases left in between. In DNA form, the CDR3 reads TGTGCCACCAGTGACTCGAATCGCGAGCTGTTTTTT. Translation gives CATSDSNRELFF.

This clonotype was detected only a few times. The chain joins TRBV12-3 or TRBV12-4 to TRBJ2-2, with a weak D call TRBD2 (5 bases). The CDR3 has 13 amino acids. Trimming pared 6 bases from V and 6 bases from J, leaving 11 bases between. The DNA of the CDR3 is TGTGCCAGCAGCCTCGGGAAGCCCGGGGAGCTGTTTTTT. Residues: CASSLGKPGELFF.

This clonotype turned up a few times. DNA of the CDR3: TGTGCCAGCAGTCGAGTGCCCTTGGGAATCAATCAGCCCCAGCATTTT. It encodes CASSRVPLGINQPQHF. The chain is built from TRBV6-1 and TRBJ1-5, with unresolved D. The CDR3 spans 16 residues. The V gene's germline CDR1 is MNHNS and CDR2 SASEGT. V was shortened by 5 bases and J by 3 bases, with 17 bases between the two germline ends.

The chain recombines TRBV29-1 with TRBJ2-7; 10 nucleotides match TRBD2. Trimming removed 0 bases from V and 4 bases from J; junction bases left unmatched: 3. Germline V gives CDR1 SQVTM, CDR2 ANQGSEA. This CDR3 is built from 14 residues. CDR3 protein: CSVEEASGGYEQYF. As DNA, the CDR3 is TGCAGCGTTGAAGAGGCTAGCGGGGGATACGAGCAGTACTTC.

This clonotype was seen more than once but under ten times. This sequence joins TRBV7-9 and TRBJ2-5; TRBD1 might be the D (6 bases). The germline V gene encodes CDR1 SEHNR and CDR2 FQNEAQ (reference sequence). The length of the CDR3 is 14 residues. DNA for the CDR3: TGTGCGACGCGTCTGGGGGCCGTAGAAGAGACCCAGTACTTC. Residues: CATRLGAVEETQYF.

The genes are TRBV28 and TRBJ2-7; TRBD2 might be the D (5 bases). This CDR3 has 15 amino acids. Germline-derived CDR1 and CDR2 are MDHEN and SYDVKM. Trimming took 5 bases from V and 4 from J, leaving 18 bases between them. This chain's CDR3 is CASSTPGSRKYEQYF. The CDR3 nucleotides are TGTGCCAGCAGTACTCCGGGATCAAGGAAGTACGAGCAGTACTTC.

V gene TRBV7-2 combines with J gene TRBJ1-1; the D is unclear. Germline values: CDR1 SGHTA, CDR2 FQGNSA. The CDR3 consists of 13 residues. Trimming took 4 bases from V and 4 from J, leaving 10 bases between them. The CDR3 DNA follows: TGTGCCAGCAGCTCCCACTGGGGCACTGAAGCTTTCTTT. Protein: CASSSHWGTEAFF.

This clonotype was seen only a few times. The chain combines TRBV2 with TRBJ1-1; TRBD1 aligns across 9 bases. V gave up 7 bases and J gave up 6 bases; unmatched junction bases: 6. The CDR3 has 13 residues. Germline CDR1 is SNHLY and CDR2 is FYNNEI. CDR3: CASNRDRAPEAFF. As DNA, the CDR3 is TGTGCCAGCAACCGGGACAGGGCCCCTGAAGCTTTCTTT.

This clonotype was counted many times. This rearrangement joins TRBV10-3 to TRBJ2-2, with 8 nucleotides matching TRBD1. The CDR3 is 14 residues long. Germline CDR1 reads ENHRY; CDR2 reads SYGVKD. J lost 2 bases, V lost 6 bases, and 2 bases had no gene match. The CDR3 here is CAIRDRDNTGELFF. DNA of the CDR3: TGTGCCATCAGGGACAGGGATAACACCGGGGAGCTGTTTTTT.

This chain links TRBV5-1 with TRBJ1-6, with 10 positions matching TRBD1. Germline values: CDR1 SGHRS, CDR2 YFSETQ. The CDR3 totals 15 residues. The J segment lost 7 bases and the V segment lost 1 base, leaving 2 bases of the junction unmatched. The CDR3 DNA is TGCGCCAGCAGCTTGAGGACAGGGGGGAATTCACCCCTCCACTTT. It specifies CASSLRTGGNSPLHF.

The CDR3 nucleotides are TGCGCCAGCAGCTTGGAGCCGGGACAGGGGTCCCAAGTCTATGGCTACACCTTC. It yields the protein CASSLEPGQGSQVYGYTF. V and J are TRBV5-1 and TRBJ1-2, with 10 bases that match TRBD1. CDR1 and CDR2 from the germline V gene are SGHRS and YFSETQ. Trimming cost V 0 bases and J 4 bases; bases outside gene matches: 12. This CDR3 is 18 amino acids long.

Only a few counts were recorded for this clonotype. The chain uses TRBV6-1 and TRBJ2-1; TRBD2 aligns across 12 bases. Germline V gene sequence: CDR1 MNHNS, CDR2 SASEGT. V dropped 6 bases and J dropped 8; count of bases not matched to a gene: 5. CDR3 length equals 14 residues. CDR3: CASRTSGRGYEQFF. The CDR3 coding sequence is TGTGCCAGCAGGACTAGCGGGAGAGGTTATGAGCAGTTCTTC.

This clonotype appeared a few times. The V gene is TRBV20-1, the J gene TRBJ1-2, with 8 bases lining up with TRBD1. This CDR3 has 16 amino acids. Germline lookup yields CDR1 DFQATT and CDR2 SNEGSKA (reference sequence). The J segment lost 3 bases and the V segment lost 6 bases, leaving 15 bases of the junction unmatched. The CDR3 is CSATRQGWILDYGYTF. For the CDR3, the DNA is TGCAGTGCCACCAGACAGGGGTGGATTTTGGACTATGGCTACACCTTC.

This clonotype has only a few counts. The V and J genes are TRBV12-3 or TRBV12-4 and TRBJ2-5, with D tentatively TRBD1 (6 bases). CDR3 length: 14 amino acids. Trimming removed 5 bases from V and 5 bases from J, with 15 bases in between. The CDR3 nucleotides are TGTGCCAGCAGTCTGGACAGTAAGAGGGAGACCCAGTACTTC. Translation gives CASSLDSKRETQYF.